This section outlines one TCR beta chain sequence together with its context. This clonotype has more than one count but fewer than ten. What this receptor recognizes is not known. Nothing much larger sits one base from this clone, and base qualities are not available. Including cysteine and phenylalanine, the CDR3 has 14 amino acids. Only the CDR3 part of the read is kept: 42 bases, read in frame from the first base. Trimming takes 4 bases from V and 4 bases from J, and the germline ends sit 10 bases apart. Based on the germline V gene, the CDR1 and CDR2 sequences are SGHNT and YENEEA. The sample comes from a study of T cells in Graves' hyperthyroidism and ophthalmopathy (dated by TCRdb to between 2017 and 2020). In the study overall: Peripheral blood was collected at initial diagnosis, before any treatment. According to the paper, TCR Vbeta CDR3 sequencing was carried out on roughly 130 peripheral blood samples, which came from under 50 ophthalmopathy, approximately 72 hyperthyroidism and roughly 17 progressor patients. Thyroid tissue and blood T-cell repertoires from six or seven Graves' hyperthyroidism patients were also compared in the study. TCR V-J signatures able to tell the groups apart were searched for in a discovery cohort of 90 to 100 patients, of whom over 40 had Graves' ophthalmopathy and roughly 57 had stable Graves' hyperthyroidism. Whether ophthalmopathy could be predicted prospectively was tested in an independent validation cohort made up of roughly 19 hyperthyroidism patients plus 17 patients who later progressed to ophthalmopathy. Following sampling, methimazole starting at 30 mg daily was given to hyperthyroidism patients, and high-dose intravenous methylprednisolone was given to ophthalmopathy patients. The 90 to 100 discovery patients were randomly divided into training and test sets at a 7:3 ratio.

The TCR beta CDR3 regions were amplified from the RNA transcripts. For the first round of RT-PCR on the TCR CDR3, the HTBI primer set was used together with the Qiagen OneStep RT-PCR kit. Libraries were constructed in a second round of multiplex PCR, after which size selection and purification were performed. Sequencing of the libraries was done on an Illumina HiSeq2000 using paired-end 100 bp reads. The authors processed their data as follows. Raw data were processed with SOAPnuke, discarding reads with adapters, uncalled bases, mean Phred below 15, or no exact constant-primer or identifier match. COPE v1.2.5 was used to merge the high-quality paired reads, and each unique nucleotide sequence was defined as a clonotype. Clonotypes were aligned to IMGT TRBV, TRBD and TRBJ reference segments using MiTCR v1.1. Only V-J combinations with frequency above 0.0001, covering about 99% of repertoires, were analysed. A TCS score was defined as the ratio of F50 (clonal expansion) to E x V (chaos), with BLOSUM62-based TCRdist applied between CDR3 peptides within each V-J. Welch's t-statistics and random forest reduced around 550 V-J features to some 14, which were used in a naive Bayes classifier (R e1071). Clones were called with MiXCR by TCRdb after fastp trimmed the public reads at Q25, and only in-frame beta chains were retained. Each entry is one CDR3 protein sequence, shown with its most common DNA and genes. These V and J calls rely on TCRdb rather than the paper's analysis. The sample has hundreds of thousands of distinct CDR3 sequences on record, roughly 14% of them singletons. Of the sample, 13% is held by the ten largest clones.

Ophthalmopathy patients had moderately to severely active disease, Clinical Activity Score of at least 3, NOSPECS grade of at least 4, and duration under 3 months. The study excluded patients with uncontrolled infections, other autoimmune diseases, pregnancy or lactation. Diagnoses were based on clinical symptoms, serum thyroxine and TRAb, thyroid ultrasound and orbital computed tomography. PBMCs were separated from over 9 ml of fresh peripheral blood using Ficoll-Paque density gradient centrifugation. Total RNA was extracted using Trizol reagent, and RNA quality was assessed on an Agilent 2100 Bioanalyzer. The investigation overall reported the following: A model built on a 13 V-J signature distinguished ophthalmopathy from stable hyperthyroidism, reaching roughly 88% sensitivity and around 81% specificity in cross-validation and 80%/75% in testing. Most expanded thyroid clonotypes (frequency above 0.001) were also found in blood, which suggests that blood repertoires may mirror thyroid immune responses. Sample size was not statistically predetermined, and investigators were not blinded to group allocation. In validation, the model predicted progression to ophthalmopathy with approximately 71% sensitivity and approximately 72% specificity, a median of 6.5 months before onset.

This sequence uses TRBV11-3 and TRBJ2-2; there is no confident call for the D gene. Material: blood. This clonotype was obtained from a man between 18 and 29 years old with Graves' ophthalmopathy. The DNA sequence is as follows: TGTGCCAGCAGCTCCGGCCTACCCACCGGGGAGCTGTTTTTT. Its protein product is CASSSGLPTGELFF. With the rest looked up from the reference TRBV11-3 and TRBJ2-2 genes rather than sequenced, the full variable domain is EAGVVQSPRYKIIEKKQPVAFWCNPISGHNTLYWYLQNLGQGPELLIRYENEEAVDDSQLPKDRFSAERLKGVDSTLKIQPAELGDSAVYLCASSSGLPTGELFFGEGSRLTVL.